Listed below are T cell receptor beta chains from one sample, sequenced in a study of somatic mutations in cytotoxic T cells in rheumatoid arthritis. Using immunoSEQ multiplex PCR, the repertoire was profiled, and TCRdb retains in-frame clones only, with some absent. Among around 16,000 clones listed, over 60% were seen once. Sequences were obtained from CD8+ T cells sorted from blood. These receptor sequences come from an adult with rheumatoid arthritis. Both conserved end residues are part of each CDR3. The order of the fields is V gene, D gene, J gene, CDR3 length, clone size, CDR3 DNA, CDR3 protein. The D gene is left open where the match is weak. Clone size, where shown, is once, few, many, or a class for clones that have expanded.

V gene: TRBV5-1; D gene: .; J gene: TRBJ1-2; CDR3 length: 14; clone size: .; CDR3 DNA: TGCGCCAGCAGCCCAGACAGTTTCGGCTATGGCTACACCTTC; CDR3 protein: CASSPDSFGYGYTF
V gene: TRBV27; D gene: .; J gene: TRBJ2-7; CDR3 length: 14; clone size: .; CDR3 DNA: TGTGCCAGCAGTCCTCGGGACGGATCCTACGAGCAGTACTTC; CDR3 protein: CASSPRDGSYEQYF
V gene: TRBV21-1; D gene: .; J gene: TRBJ2-7; CDR3 length: 18; clone size: few; CDR3 DNA: TGTGCCAGCCGCTCGGACAGGGGGCGTTTCCATGGGTCCTACGAGCAGTACTTC; CDR3 protein: CASRSDRGRFHGSYEQYF
V gene: TRBV19; D gene: .; J gene: TRBJ2-1; CDR3 length: 13; clone size: few; CDR3 DNA: TGTGCCAGTAACGAGGGCCTATGGAATGAGCAGTTCTTC; CDR3 protein: CASNEGLWNEQFF
V gene: TRBV15; D gene: .; J gene: TRBJ2-4; CDR3 length: 14; clone size: .; CDR3 DNA: TGTGCCACCAGCAGGTTGGTGGAAACGGGCATTCAGTACTTC; CDR3 protein: CATSRLVETGIQYF
V gene: TRBV9; D gene: .; J gene: TRBJ2-3; CDR3 length: 15; clone size: .; CDR3 DNA: TGTGCCAGCATGAGATCCCGTGGAGCCACAGATACGCAGTATTTT; CDR3 protein: CASMRSRGATDTQYF
V gene: TRBV28; D gene: .; J gene: TRBJ2-2; CDR3 length: 11; clone size: .; CDR3 DNA: TGTGCCAGCGGGGGGACCGGGGAGCTGTTTTTT; CDR3 protein: CASGGTGELFF
V gene: TRBV19; D gene: .; J gene: TRBJ1-5; CDR3 length: 13; clone size: .; CDR3 DNA: TGTGCCAGTATGGGGTCATGGAATCAGCCCCAGCATTTT; CDR3 protein: CASMGSWNQPQHF
V gene: TRBV11-2; D gene: TRBD1; J gene: TRBJ1-1; CDR3 length: 17; clone size: few; CDR3 DNA: TGTGCCAGCAGCTTAGGAGGCATGGACCCAGGGGGCACTGAAGCTTTCTTT; CDR3 protein: CASSLGGMDPGGTEAFF
V gene: TRBV15; D gene: TRBD2; J gene: TRBJ2-7; CDR3 length: 16; clone size: .; CDR3 DNA: TGTGCCACCAGCAGAGATCGAGCGGGAGTTCCTGACGAGCAGTACTTC; CDR3 protein: CATSRDRAGVPDEQYF
V gene: TRBV30; D gene: TRBD1; J gene: TRBJ1-5; CDR3 length: 15; clone size: few; CDR3 DNA: TGTGCCTGGAGTCGCGGGACAGATAGCAATCAGCCCCAGCATTTT; CDR3 protein: CAWSRGTDSNQPQHF
V gene: TRBV4-1; D gene: TRBD2; J gene: TRBJ2-3; CDR3 length: 14; clone size: .; CDR3 DNA: TGCGCCAGCAGCGTCCTTGCGGGGGACGATACGCAGTATTTT; CDR3 protein: CASSVLAGDDTQYF
V gene: TRBV15; D gene: TRBD1; J gene: TRBJ1-5; CDR3 length: 16; clone size: .; CDR3 DNA: TGTGCCACCAGCAGAGCTCCGGGACAGATGAGGCAGCCCCAGCATTTT; CDR3 protein: CATSRAPGQMRQPQHF
V gene: TRBV2; D gene: .; J gene: TRBJ2-7; CDR3 length: 11; clone size: .; CDR3 DNA: TGTGCCAGCATGATCACTAACGAGCAGTACTTC; CDR3 protein: CASMITNEQYF
V gene: TRBV29-1; D gene: .; J gene: TRBJ1-2; CDR3 length: 12; clone size: .; CDR3 DNA: TGCAGCGTCGGCGGGACGGACTATGGCTACACCTTC; CDR3 protein: CSVGGTDYGYTF
V gene: TRBV11-2; D gene: .; J gene: TRBJ2-7; CDR3 length: 13; clone size: .; CDR3 DNA: TGTGCCAGCAGCTTAGCCCGCCCCTACGAGCAGTACTTC; CDR3 protein: CASSLARPYEQYF
V gene: TRBV7-6; D gene: TRBD1; J gene: TRBJ2-1; CDR3 length: 12; clone size: .; CDR3 DNA: TGTGCCAGCAGCTGGACAGGGGGTGAGCAGTTCTTC; CDR3 protein: CASSWTGGEQFF
V gene: TRBV27; D gene: .; J gene: TRBJ2-2; CDR3 length: 13; clone size: once; CDR3 DNA: TGTGCCAGCAGTAGGTTGAACACCGGGGAGCTGTTTTTT; CDR3 protein: CASSRLNTGELFF
V gene: TRBV18; D gene: TRBD2; J gene: TRBJ2-1; CDR3 length: 16; clone size: .; CDR3 DNA: TGTGCCAGCTCACCACTGAGCGGGGGGATCTACAATGAGCAGTTCTTC; CDR3 protein: CASSPLSGGIYNEQFF
V gene: TRBV4-1; D gene: .; J gene: TRBJ2-7; CDR3 length: 14; clone size: medium-sized; CDR3 DNA: TGCGCCAGCAGCCAAGGGCAGGCTTCCTACGAGCAGTACTTC; CDR3 protein: CASSQGQASYEQYF
V gene: TRBV19; D gene: TRBD1; J gene: TRBJ1-1; CDR3 length: 17; clone size: .; CDR3 DNA: TGTGCCAGTAGTATAGGCATTACCCAGGGGGAGGACACTGAAGCTTTCTTT; CDR3 protein: CASSIGITQGEDTEAFF
V gene: TRBV5-1; D gene: TRBD1; J gene: TRBJ2-7; CDR3 length: 15; clone size: .; CDR3 DNA: TGCGCCAGCAGCGAGTCCGGGACAGCCCCCTACGAGCAGTACTTC; CDR3 protein: CASSESGTAPYEQYF
V gene: TRBV15; D gene: TRBD2; J gene: TRBJ2-2; CDR3 length: 21; clone size: .; CDR3 DNA: TGTGCCACCAGCAGAGAGAGGACTAGCGGGGCCCCTGCCGAAAACACCGGGGAGCTGTTTTTT; CDR3 protein: CATSRERTSGAPAENTGELFF
V gene: TRBV27; D gene: .; J gene: TRBJ2-7; CDR3 length: 14; clone size: .; CDR3 DNA: TGTGCCAGCGCCCCACTTGACGGATCCTACGAGCAGTACTTC; CDR3 protein: CASAPLDGSYEQYF
V gene: TRBV7-6; D gene: .; J gene: TRBJ2-1; CDR3 length: 13; clone size: .; CDR3 DNA: TGTGCCAGCAGCCCCCGAACCCGAAATGAGCAGTTCTTC; CDR3 protein: CASSPRTRNEQFF
V gene: TRBV7-8; D gene: .; J gene: TRBJ1-5; CDR3 length: 15; clone size: .; CDR3 DNA: TGTGCCAGCAGCTTAGTGGTGGCAAGGGATCAGCCCCAGCATTTT; CDR3 protein: CASSLVVARDQPQHF
V gene: TRBV7-6; D gene: TRBD1; J gene: TRBJ2-3; CDR3 length: 14; clone size: .; CDR3 DNA: TGTGCCAGCAGCCTCAGGACAGGCCCAGATACGCAGTATTTT; CDR3 protein: CASSLRTGPDTQYF
V gene: TRBV19; D gene: .; J gene: TRBJ1-6; CDR3 length: 16; clone size: .; CDR3 DNA: TGTGCCAGTAGTATACGCGTGACAGGAGGAAATTCACCCCTCCACTTT; CDR3 protein: CASSIRVTGGNSPLHF
V gene: TRBV27; D gene: TRBD2; J gene: TRBJ2-1; CDR3 length: 14; clone size: few; CDR3 DNA: TGTGCCAGCAGTTTTAGCGGGGTCAGGAATGAGCAGTTCTTC; CDR3 protein: CASSFSGVRNEQFF
V gene: TRBV5-6; D gene: .; J gene: TRBJ1-1; CDR3 length: 13; clone size: .; CDR3 DNA: TGTGCCAGCAGCCAACTGGGGGGCACTGAAGCTTTCTTT; CDR3 protein: CASSQLGGTEAFF
V gene: TRBV6-1; D gene: TRBD2; J gene: TRBJ2-7; CDR3 length: 16; clone size: .; CDR3 DNA: TGTGCCAGCAGTGAAGGGGGAGCAGCGGGACTTGGGGAGCAGTACTTC; CDR3 protein: CASSEGGAAGLGEQYF
V gene: TRBV18; D gene: .; J gene: TRBJ2-7; CDR3 length: 14; clone size: .; CDR3 DNA: TGTGCCAGCTCACCCCCGGGGACCCCTGGCGAGCAGTACTTC; CDR3 protein: CASSPPGTPGEQYF
V gene: TRBV25-1; D gene: TRBD2; J gene: TRBJ2-7; CDR3 length: 15; clone size: once; CDR3 DNA: TGTGCCAGCAGTGATCCAGCGGGAGCCAACTACGAGCAGTACTTC; CDR3 protein: CASSDPAGANYEQYF
V gene: TRBV11-2; D gene: TRBD2; J gene: TRBJ2-7; CDR3 length: 11; clone size: few; CDR3 DNA: TGTGCCAGCAGCCTCGGGAGGGAGCAGTACTTC; CDR3 protein: CASSLGREQYF
V gene: TRBV11-2; D gene: TRBD2; J gene: TRBJ2-1; CDR3 length: 14; clone size: .; CDR3 DNA: TGTGCCAGCAGCTCGGGCGCGGGAGTCAATGAGCAGTTCTTC; CDR3 protein: CASSSGAGVNEQFF
V gene: TRBV7-8; D gene: TRBD2; J gene: TRBJ2-1; CDR3 length: 16; clone size: .; CDR3 DNA: TGTGCCAGCAGCGGCAAACCGGGACTAGCCCACAATGAGCAGTTCTTC; CDR3 protein: CASSGKPGLAHNEQFF
V gene: TRBV5-5; D gene: .; J gene: TRBJ2-2; CDR3 length: 17; clone size: .; CDR3 DNA: TGTGCCAGCAGCTCGTCACAGATCCTAGGGTTCGGCGGGGAGCTGTTTTTT; CDR3 protein: CASSSSQILGFGGELFF
V gene: TRBV5-6; D gene: TRBD1; J gene: TRBJ1-6; CDR3 length: 17; clone size: .; CDR3 DNA: TGTGCCAGCAGCTTGGAAGGGGGCAAGACCTATAATTCACCCCTCCACTTT; CDR3 protein: CASSLEGGKTYNSPLHF
V gene: TRBV30; D gene: .; J gene: TRBJ1-2; CDR3 length: 15; clone size: .; CDR3 DNA: TGTGCCTGGAGTGTGAGTAGTGGGAGTTACTATGGCTACACCTTC; CDR3 protein: CAWSVSSGSYYGYTF
V gene: TRBV27; D gene: TRBD2; J gene: TRBJ2-7; CDR3 length: 14; clone size: .; CDR3 DNA: TGTGCCAGCAGCCGACTAGCGGGGGCCTACGAGCAGTACTTC; CDR3 protein: CASSRLAGAYEQYF
V gene: TRBV5-8; D gene: .; J gene: TRBJ1-3; CDR3 length: 15; clone size: .; CDR3 DNA: TGTGCCAGCGGAACCTACTGGATCTCTGGAAACACCATATATTTT; CDR3 protein: CASGTYWISGNTIYF
V gene: TRBV7-6; D gene: .; J gene: TRBJ2-3; CDR3 length: 15; clone size: .; CDR3 DNA: TGTGCCAGCAGCTTAGGACTAGTGTACACAGATACGCAGTATTTT; CDR3 protein: CASSLGLVYTDTQYF